The text below deals with one TCR beta chain. The protocol was immunoSEQ multiplex PCR, while the TCRdb copy is restricted to in-frame clones and leaves out a portion. This table has roughly 120,000 clones, just under 95% appearing once. Germline V gene lookup returns CDR1 SEHNR and CDR2 FQNEAQ (reference sequence). This CDR3 is 15 amino acids long. V shed 5 bases and J 0 bases; nucleotides not matched to a gene: 4. The entry originates in a study of control samples from healthy donors and cancer patients. V is TRBV7-9 and J is TRBJ2-1, with 7 bases identical to TRBD1. The origin of this receptor is a young man in good health. Specimen: blood. In nucleotides, the CDR3 is TGTGCCAGCAGCATGACAGGGAGCTCCTACAATGAGCAGTTCTTC. This sequence encodes CASSMTGSSYNEQFF.